The 13 T cell receptor beta chains below were found in one sample sequenced in a study of T cells in Graves' hyperthyroidism and ophthalmopathy. RNA transcripts were the template for amplifying TCR beta CDR3 regions. HTBI primers were used for first-round RT-PCR of the TCR CDR3. Each CDR3 protein gets one entry after TCRdb re-called the multiplex PCR reads with MiXCR. The sample lists about 460,000 distinct CDR3 sequences; 22% were seen once. Specimen: blood. The receptors originated from a woman aged 70-85 years with Graves' ophthalmopathy.

This clonotype was detected only a few times. The chain recombines TRBV30 with TRBJ2-1, with D unresolved. The ends were cut back, 2 bases at V and 3 bases at J, with 8 bases in the middle. There are 13 residues in the CDR3. Germline assignment: CDR1 GTSNPN and CDR2 SVGIG (reference sequence). The CDR3 is CAWSLPLYNEQFF. Written as DNA, the CDR3 is TGTGCCTGGAGTCTTCCTCTCTACAATGAGCAGTTCTTC.

Only a few counts were recorded for this clonotype. This chain connects TRBV11-2 to TRBJ1-6; D is uncertain. Germline V gene lookup returns CDR1 SGHAT and CDR2 FQNNGV. V was trimmed by 4 bases and J by 10 bases, leaving 14 bases between them. CDR3 length equals 14 residues. The chain's CDR3 is CASSSLGMGSPLHF. CDR3 sequence (DNA): TGTGCCAGCAGCTCGCTCGGGATGGGGTCACCCCTCCACTTT.

This clonotype appeared a few times. The V gene is TRBV12-5, the J gene TRBJ1-2, with D uncertain. V shed 6 bases and J shed 4 bases, with 12 bases lying between them. From germline, CDR1 is LGHNT and CDR2 FRNRAP. The CDR3 runs to 13 residues. The CDR3, as DNA: TGTGCTAGTGGCAATGGACCAGTCTATGGCTACACCTTC. Its translation is CASGNGPVYGYTF.

This clonotype was recorded at least ten times. V usage is TRBV11-2 and J usage is TRBJ2-1, with 10 positions matching TRBD2. This CDR3 contains 16 residues. The germline V gene encodes CDR1 SGHAT and CDR2 FQNNGV. The junction had 14 bases not matched to a gene; V was cut back by 1 base and J by 14 bases. CDR3 protein: CASSLGFGVAGGLEFF. CDR3 DNA sequence: TGTGCCAGCAGCTTAGGTTTTGGGGTAGCGGGAGGTTTAGAGTTCTTC.

The chain couples TRBV9 to TRBJ2-3, with TRBD2 identical over 8 bases. CDR3 size: 15 residues. Losses at the gene ends were 4 bases for V and 7 bases for J; bases not matched to a gene: 11. Germline CDR1 and CDR2: SGDLS and YYNGEE. The CDR3 region is CASSYSGNEGHTQYF. The CDR3 coding sequence is TGTGCCAGCAGCTATAGCGGGAACGAGGGGCATACGCAGTATTTT.

A few counts support this clonotype. The gene calls are TRBV5-1 and TRBJ2-2, with 9 bases aligning to TRBD2. J gave up 7 bases and V 2 bases, and 6 bases lay outside the gene matches. Germline-derived CDR1 and CDR2 are SGHRS and YFSETQ. The CDR3 runs 15 residues. The CDR3 nucleotides read TGCGCCAGCAGCTTTTTAGCGGGAGCTGGCGGGGAGCTGTTTTTT. Translated, it gives CASSFLAGAGGELFF.

The CDR3 DNA reads as TGTGCCAGCTCACCAGGAGGGGTAAGGAACTACGAGCAGTACTTC. Protein product: CASSPGGVRNYEQYF. The J gene is TRBJ2-7, the V gene TRBV18, with D possibly being TRBD2 (6 bases). The V gene's germline CDR1 is KGHSH and CDR2 LQKENI. V dropped 2 bases and J dropped 3 bases, with 14 bases sitting between them. CDR3 length: 15 amino acids.

The genes are TRBV6-6 and TRBJ2-1, with D possibly matching TRBD1 (5 bases). Trimming stripped 0 bases from V and 5 bases from J, with 11 bases between. The V gene's germline CDR1 is MNHNY and CDR2 SVGAGI (reference sequence). The CDR3 has 15 residues. CDR3 loop: CASSYSAQAHNEQFF. The DNA of the CDR3 is TGTGCCAGCAGTTACTCGGCACAGGCACACAATGAGCAGTTCTTC.

This chain joins TRBV20-1 and TRBJ2-2, with TRBD1 matching over 8 bases. Looked up from germline, CDR1 is DFQATT and CDR2 is SNEGSKA (reference sequence). This CDR3 has 15 residues. Unmatched junction bases numbered 9, after V lost 3 bases and J lost 6 bases. CDR3 nucleotides: TGCAGTGCTAGCCGTCCAGGGGGCGTATCCGGGGAGCTGTTTTTT. Translation: CSASRPGGVSGELFF.

This clonotype was counted at least ten times. V is TRBV2 and J is TRBJ2-1; D gene uncertain. V dropped 5 bases and J dropped 6 bases, with 5 bases sitting between them. Per the germline V gene, CDR1 is SNHLY and CDR2 is FYNNEI. This CDR3 is 11 amino acids long. CDR3 coding DNA: TGTGCCAGCAGTCAAACCAATGAGCAGTTCTTC. Translation: CASSQTNEQFF. The full variable domain, completed using reference TRBV2 and TRBJ2-1, is EPEVTQTPSHQVTQMGQEVILRCVPISNHLYFYWYRQILGQKVEFLVSFYNNEISEKSEIFDDQFSVERPDGSNFTLKIRSTKLEDSAMYFCASSQTNEQFFGPGTRLTVL.

The chain combines TRBV19 with TRBJ2-1, with TRBD2 identical over 8 bases. Trimming at V came to 1 base and at J to 9 bases, leaving 11 bases not matched to a gene. There are 16 residues in the CDR3. The germline V gene has CDR1 LNHDA and CDR2 SQIVND (reference sequence). In nucleotides, the CDR3 is TGTGCCAGTAGTATAGTTACGGGAGGGCCAGATAGTGAGCAGTTCTTC. Translation gives CASSIVTGGPDSEQFF.

This chain connects TRBV4-1 to TRBJ1-5; a possible D gene is TRBD1 (5 bases). The V gene's germline CDR1 is MGHRA and CDR2 YSYEKL. There are 15 residues in the CDR3. V lost 2 bases to trimming and J lost 7 bases, with 15 bases between them. The chain's CDR3 is CASSQSPGGWQPQHF. The CDR3 DNA sequence: TGCGCCAGCAGCCAAAGCCCGGGGGGATGGCAGCCCCAGCATTTT.

The chain couples TRBV9 to TRBJ2-7; D gene ambiguous. From germline, CDR1 is SGDLS and CDR2 YYNGEE. V lost 1 base and J lost 0, with 5 bases in between. The CDR3 consists of 13 residues. The CDR3 region is CASSVSHSYEQYF. The CDR3 DNA follows: TGTGCCAGCAGCGTATCCCACTCCTACGAGCAGTACTTC. The complete variable domain, with remaining parts taken from reference TRBV9 and TRBJ2-7, reads DSGVTQTPKHLITATGQRVTLRCSPRSGDLSVYWYQQSLDQGLQFLIQYYNGEERAKGNILERFSAQQFPDLHSELNLSSLELGDSALYFCASSVSHSYEQYFGPGTRLTVT.